This T cell receptor (beta chain) was documented in a study of cytomegalovirus exposure and HLA in healthy donors. The ends lost 8 bases at V and 0 bases at J; junction bases unmatched: 16. CDR1 is SGHTA, CDR2 FQGNSA, per germline. The CDR3 is 18 residues long. To note about this clone: Its specificity is not known.

Study-wide results and limits: High sensitivity and specificity were reportedly achieved when the classifier diagnosed cytomegalovirus status.

Primers: 60 Vbeta forward and 13 Jbeta reverse. The data were produced by immunoSEQ multiplex PCR, yet TCRdb's version contains in-frame clones alone and is incomplete. The sample yields around 200,000 clones, 75% to 85% seen once. Specimen: PBMCs. V usage is TRBV7-2 and J usage is TRBJ1-2, with 9 bases matching TRBD1. The TCR originated in a boy younger than 18 in good health and CMV-seronegative. CDR3 nucleotides: TGTGCCAGCTTCGGGATGTGGGACAGGGTAGAGGCTAACTATGGCTACACCTTC. As protein: CASFGMWDRVEANYGYTF.